The 11 T cell receptor beta chains below were found in one sample sequenced in a study of cytomegalovirus exposure and HLA in healthy donors. The study ran its PCR with 60 Vbeta and 13 Jbeta primers. Some clones are missing from TCRdb's copy, which holds only in-frame ones; the method was immunoSEQ multiplex PCR. The data contain roughly 99,000 clones, around four fifths of them singletons. The sample was PBMCs. These receptor sequences come from a man under 40 in good health and CMV-seronegative.

The chain combines TRBV7-9 with TRBJ2-5; 7 positions agree with TRBD1. Judging by the DNA end, TRBJ2-7 fits better; the J call may be wrong. This CDR3 has 15 residues. CDR1 is SEHNR and CDR2 is FQNEAQ in the germline V gene (reference sequence). CDR3 in amino acids: CASSLVPGGTYEQYF. The CDR3 DNA is TGTGCCAGCAGCTTAGTCCCAGGGGGAACCTACGAGCAGTACTTC.

This clone turned up a few times. V usage is TRBV27 and J usage is TRBJ2-5, with 10 bases aligning to TRBD2. The germline gives CDR1 MNHEY, CDR2 SMNVEV (reference sequence). V gave up 3 bases and J gave up 5 bases; unmatched junction bases: 6. The CDR3 is 15 amino acids. CDR3 region: CASSFKRGGVETQYF. DNA of the CDR3: TGTGCCAGCAGTTTCAAGCGGGGGGGCGTGGAGACCCAGTACTTC.

This clone has just one count. V is TRBV28 and J is TRBJ2-7; possibly TRBD2 for D (6 bases). The CDR3 length is 14 residues. Germline V gives CDR1 MDHEN, CDR2 SYDVKM. Trimming cost V 2 bases and J 4 bases, with 12 bases left between them. In nucleotides, the CDR3 is TGTGCCAGCAGTTTAGCCGGGAGCAGGTACGAGCAGTACTTC. Translated: CASSLAGSRYEQYF.

The chain has TRBV27 and TRBJ2-7; no firm D call. Trimming took 3 bases from V and 3 from J, leaving 12 bases between them. The CDR3 has 14 residues. Per the germline V gene, CDR1 is MNHEY and CDR2 is SMNVEV (reference sequence). The CDR3 sequence: CASSLRLFGYEQYF. CDR3 coding DNA: TGTGCCAGCAGTTTGAGACTGTTTGGCTACGAGCAGTACTTC.

This CDR3 is CASSPAGAYTQYF. Here the CDR3 DNA reads TGTGCCAGCAGCCCCGCGGGGGCCTATACGCAGTATTTT. The V gene is TRBV4-2, the J gene TRBJ2-3, with a tentative D call TRBD2 (7 bases). The germline V gene encodes CDR1 LGHNA and CDR2 YNFKEQ. The length of the CDR3 is 13 residues. V was pared by 4 bases and J by 7 bases, with 12 bases between.

The chain combines TRBV9 with TRBJ1-3; D is undetermined. The CDR3 has 14 amino acids. Trimming left V 4 bases short and J 0 bases short, with 8 bases between. Germline V lookup: CDR1 SGDLS, CDR2 YYNGEE. The CDR3 DNA reads TGTGCCAGCAGCCCGACATTCTCTGGAAACACCATATATTTT. Translating gives CASSPTFSGNTIYF.

The CDR3 coding sequence is TGTGCCACACAGATCTCCTCTGGGGCCAACGTCCTGACTTTC. This encodes CATQISSGANVLTF. The rearrangement uses TRBV2 and TRBJ2-6, with D unclear. The CDR3 contains 14 residues. Trimming took 10 bases from V and 0 from J, leaving 10 bases between them. Germline V gene sequence: CDR1 SNHLY, CDR2 FYNNEI.

The J gene is TRBJ1-2, the V gene TRBV4-1; a possible D gene is TRBD1 (5 bases). CDR3 size: 17 residues. The V end lost 0 bases, the J end lost 1 base, and 15 bases lay between the germline ends. Germline V gene sequence: CDR1 MGHRA, CDR2 YSYEKL. In DNA, the CDR3 is TGCGCCAGCAGCCAAGATAGGGGTGGGGATTATAACTATGGCTACACCTTC. Residues: CASSQDRGGDYNYGYTF.

The V gene is TRBV28, the J gene TRBJ1-2, with 9 bases identical to TRBD1. Looked up from germline, CDR1 is MDHEN and CDR2 is SYDVKM. CDR3 length: 14 residues. V dropped 2 bases and J dropped 7; count of bases not matched to a gene: 5. CDR3 coding DNA: TGTGCCAGCAGTTTAAGGGACAGGGCCGTTGGCTACACCTTC. Its protein product is CASSLRDRAVGYTF.

This clone was detected a few times. V gene TRBV2 combines with J gene TRBJ1-1, with 8 bases matching TRBD1. The germline V gene has CDR1 SNHLY and CDR2 FYNNEI. J lost 1 base, V lost 5 bases, and 9 bases had no gene match. CDR3 length equals 16 residues. CDR3 amino acids: CASSSLGQGSNTEAFF. For the CDR3, the DNA is TGTGCCAGCAGTTCACTCGGACAGGGTTCGAACACTGAAGCTTTCTTT.

CDR3 protein: CASSRGTGLQETQYF. In DNA, the CDR3 is TGTGCCAGCAGTAGAGGGACAGGCCTCCAAGAGACCCAGTACTTC. The chain joins TRBV6-6 to TRBJ2-5, with 8 bases identical to TRBD1. Losses at the gene ends were 5 bases for V and 1 base for J; bases not matched to a gene: 6. CDR3 length: 15 residues. Per the germline V gene, CDR1 is MNHNY and CDR2 is SVGAGI (reference sequence).